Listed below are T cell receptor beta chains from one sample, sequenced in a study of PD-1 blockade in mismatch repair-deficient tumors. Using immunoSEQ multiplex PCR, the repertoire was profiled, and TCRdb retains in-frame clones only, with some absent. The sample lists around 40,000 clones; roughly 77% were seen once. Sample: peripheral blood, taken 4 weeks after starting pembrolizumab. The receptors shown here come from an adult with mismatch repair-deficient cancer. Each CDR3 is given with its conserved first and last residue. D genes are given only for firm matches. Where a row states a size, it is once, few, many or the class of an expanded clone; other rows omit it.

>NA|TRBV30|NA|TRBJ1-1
TGTGCCTGGAGTATAGGGGGTGGAACTGAAGCTTTCTTT
CAWSIGGGTEAFF
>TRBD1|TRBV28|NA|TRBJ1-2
TGTGCCAGCAATCGCCAGGGGGAGGACTATGGCTACACCTTC
CASNRQGEDYGYTF
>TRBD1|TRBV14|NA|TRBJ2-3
TGTGCCAGCAGCCCCGACAGGGGGCATTGGAGAACGGGGGCAGATACGCAGTATTTT
CASSPDRGHWRTGADTQYF
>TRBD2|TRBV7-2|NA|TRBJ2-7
TGTGCCAGCAGCTTAGTCCGCATACCTAGCGGGAGTAGATGGGACGAGCAGTACTTC
CASSLVRIPSGSRWDEQYF
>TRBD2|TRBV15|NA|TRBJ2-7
TGTGCCACCAGCAGAGATTGTAGGCAGTTTACTAGGCATTGCGGGAGCTCCTACGAGCAGTACTTC
CATSRDCRQFTRHCGSSYEQYF
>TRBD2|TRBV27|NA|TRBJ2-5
TGTGCCAGCAGTGATTGGCGGGAGTCACTGGAGACCCAGTACTTC
CASSDWRESLETQYF
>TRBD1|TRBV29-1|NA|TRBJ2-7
TGCAGCGTTGAAGTGGGACAGGGGATCGGCGAGCAGTACTTC
CSVEVGQGIGEQYF
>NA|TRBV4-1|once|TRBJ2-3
TGCGCCAGCAGCCACCGGAGGGGCACAGATACGCAGTATTTT
CASSHRRGTDTQYF
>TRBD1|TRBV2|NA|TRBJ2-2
TGTGCCAGCAGTCTGGCCGGGACAGGGGGCCCCGGGGAGCTGTTTTTT
CASSLAGTGGPGELFF
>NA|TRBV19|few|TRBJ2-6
TGTGCCAGTAGGCGGGGACACTCTGGGGCCAACGTCCTGACTTTC
CASRRGHSGANVLTF
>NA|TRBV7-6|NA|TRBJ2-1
TGTGCCAGCAGCTTAGGACTAGCCTACAATGAGCAGTTCTTC
CASSLGLAYNEQFF
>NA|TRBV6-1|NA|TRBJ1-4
TGTGCCAGCAGTGGATTACGGGCGGGTGAAAAACTGTTTTTT
CASSGLRAGEKLFF
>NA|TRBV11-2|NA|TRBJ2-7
TGTGCCAGCAGCTTTAACGAGGCCTACGAGCAGTACTTC
CASSFNEAYEQYF
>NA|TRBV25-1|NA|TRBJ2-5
TGTGCCAGCGTCCGGCAGGGGCCCGAGACCCAGTACTTC
CASVRQGPETQYF